The source of this TCR beta chain is a study of CXCR3-negative and CXCR3-positive naive CD8 T cells. For the study at large: Overall TRB read output was some 140 million, and each library contained about 1.5 +/- 0.3 million reads.

Carrying UMI labels, the TRB cDNA libraries were prepared through 5' RACE. Each CDR3 protein gets one entry in TCRdb, which reprocessed the 5' RACE reads and gives no DNA. In total, the table holds 130,000 or so distinct CDR3 sequences. As regards this clonotype: The antigen is unknown.

This CDR3 region has 14 residues. The germline V gene has CDR1 SGHRS and CDR2 YFSETQ. A CD45RO-CCR7+CD27+CD95- profile was what naive CD8+ T cells displayed. Study results and limitations: For naive cells, CXCR3-negative and CXCR3-positive subsets had similar TRBV-TRBJ usage; for memory cells, usage differed. More hydrophobic TRB CDR3s were found in CXCR3-positive naive cells than in CXCR3-negative naive cells.

The specimen was naive CXCR3+ CD8+ T cells from blood. The subset was: CD45RO-CCR7+CD27+CD95- naive CD8+ T cells expressing CXCR3 (TNR3+). The chain uses TRBV5-1 and TRBJ2-1; absent DNA, TCRdb's TRBD1 call cannot be checked. The receptor was derived from a human donor in good health. Some clones in this sample may be carry-over from other donors' samples. Here the CDR3 reads CASSLGQGDNEQFF.